This T cell receptor beta chain was captured by sequencing in a study of blood T cell repertoires in COVID-19. As for the study in general: The United States, Italy and Spain were the sources of the acute and convalescent COVID-19 samples. PBMCs, B-cell-depleted T cells, or T cells were the source of the cDNA or gDNA that made up the material.

Germline V gene data show CDR1 as SGHKS and CDR2 as YYEKEE (reference sequence). The CDR3 sequence is 10 residues long. V shed 4 bases and J shed 4 bases, with 3 bases lying between them. Sequenced by immunoSEQ multiplex PCR; TCRdb stores in-frame clones only, minus some. The sample lists around 620,000 clones, 75% to 90% occurring once. The sequence derives from a woman between 18 and 29 years old with acute or convalescent COVID-19. The sample taken for sequencing was peripheral blood. The rearrangement uses TRBV5-5 and TRBJ2-7; no clear D gene. This CDR3 reads CASSLYEQYF. DNA for the CDR3: TGTGCCAGCAGCCTTTACGAGCAGTACTTC.